This TCR beta chain appears in the sequencing data of a study of control samples from healthy donors and cancer patients. This clone has a single count. Unmatched junction bases numbered 8, after V lost 4 bases and J lost 2 bases. CDR1 MGHRA and CDR2 YSYEKL come from the germline V gene. CDR3 length equals 16 residues. Generated by immunoSEQ multiplex PCR, the TCRdb table keeps only in-frame clones and is missing some. The sample shows more than 110,000 clones, about nine tenths of them seen only once. The specimen was blood. This receptor was obtained from a man under 40 in good health. V is TRBV4-1 and J is TRBJ2-5, with 9 bases matching TRBD2. The CDR3 loop reads CASSLMGTSYQETQYF. CDR3 nucleotide sequence: TGCGCCAGCAGCCTCATGGGGACTAGCTATCAAGAGACCCAGTACTTC.